Sequencing of this T cell receptor (beta chain) was carried out in a study of blood T cell repertoires in COVID-19. About the study: Sources were T cells, B-cell-depleted T cells, or PBMCs; the material itself was cDNA or gDNA.

The CDR3 has 14 amino acids. Trimming stripped 6 bases from V and 3 bases from J, with 14 bases between. CDR1 MNHEY and CDR2 SMNVEV come from the germline V gene (reference sequence). Seattle enrolled patients during active infection and tracked them longitudinally. This clone was seen just once. As processed by the authors: Reference gene primer amplification gave nucleated cell count estimates. Libraries were prepared by immunoSEQ multiplex PCR; TCRdb keeps only in-frame clonotypes and omits some of them. D and trimming were read from the DNA, whereas the V and J calls and clone size are those reported in that table. The sample includes nearly 200,000 clones, around four fifths of them seen just once.

Specimen: peripheral blood. The chain recombines TRBV27 with TRBJ1-1; the D gene is possibly TRBD1 (5 bases). The TCR comes from a man in his 60s with COVID-19, enrolled during active disease. The CDR3 here is CASRYYGGDTEAFF. The CDR3 bases are TGTGCCAGCAGGTATTACGGGGGTGACACTGAAGCTTTCTTT.